A single sample is the source of the 10 T cell receptor beta chains below, sequenced in a study of OX40 agonist ivuxolimab in advanced cancers. TCRdb's copy holds only in-frame clones and misses some; the assay was immunoSEQ multiplex PCR. The sample includes about 74,000 clones, around 80% of them seen just once. The specimen was CD4+ or CD8+ T cells sorted from blood, collected in a trial of the OX40 agonist ivuxolimab. Receptors originate from an adult with an advanced solid tumor such as melanoma, head and neck, liver or kidney cancer.

The gene calls are TRBV7-8 and TRBJ2-5; D tentatively fits TRBD1 or TRBD2 (5 bases each). CDR1 and CDR2 (germline): SGHVS, FQNEAQ. V was cut by 2 bases and J by 5 bases, with 9 bases left in between. The CDR3 is 13 amino acids. CDR3 DNA: TGTGCCAGCAGCTTACAGGGACGTGAGACCCAGTACTTC. Translated, it gives CASSLQGRETQYF.

This clone came up once. The chain joins TRBV7-2 to TRBJ2-1; D unclear. Trimming cost V 5 bases and J 7 bases, with 9 bases left between them. Germline lookup yields CDR1 SGHTA and CDR2 FQGNSA. The CDR3 totals 12 residues. Here the CDR3 DNA reads TGTGCCAGCAGCCCGGTGGGGAATGAGCAGTTCTTC. This codes for CASSPVGNEQFF.

CDR3 sequence reads: CASFHNEQFF. CDR3 coding DNA: TGTGCCAGCTTCCACAATGAGCAGTTCTTC. J is TRBJ2-1 and V is TRBV28; no clear D. The CDR3 is made up of 10 amino acids. Germline-derived CDR1 and CDR2 are MDHEN and SYDVKM. Trimming cost V 8 bases and J 5 bases, with 4 bases left between them.

The CDR3 DNA reads TGTGCCAGCAGCTCGACGTTAGATACGCAGTATTTT. Its protein is CASSSTLDTQYF. This chain connects TRBV7-2 to TRBJ2-3, with D unresolved. CDR1 is SGHTA, CDR2 FQGNSA, per germline. This CDR3 is built from 12 residues. Trimming cost V 4 bases and J 5 bases, with 7 bases left between them.

The chain uses TRBV6-5 and TRBJ2-1; 9 bases are a match to TRBD1. The V gene end was trimmed by 2 bases and the J gene end by 5 bases; junction bases not matched to a gene: 4. Per the germline V gene, CDR1 is MNHEY and CDR2 is SVGAGI. The CDR3 extends over 15 amino acids. The CDR3 protein is CASSYGTGYHNEQFF. In DNA, the CDR3 is TGTGCCAGCAGTTACGGGACAGGGTACCACAATGAGCAGTTCTTC.

Comment on this clone: Other DNA sequences in this sample translate to the same CDR3. This chain joins TRBV28 and TRBJ2-7, with D uncertain. CDR3 length: 13 amino acids. Germline CDR1 reads MDHEN; CDR2 reads SYDVKM. The V and J ends lost 2 bases and 3 bases respectively, with 8 bases between them. In nucleotides, the CDR3 is TGTGCCAGCAGTTTAAAAGGGTACTACGAGCAGTACTTC. Amino acid sequence: CASSLKGYYEQYF. Full variable domain (missing parts from reference TRBV28 and TRBJ2-7): DVKVTQSSRYLVKRTGEKVFLECVQDMDHENMFWYRQDPGLGLRLIYFSYDVKMKEKGDIPEGYSVSREKKERFSLILESASTNQTSMYLCASSLKGYYEQYFGPGTRLTVT.

This clone showed up just once. The junction does not match germline at one end; this may be a read error. The V call is TRBV7-7, the J call TRBJ2-3; TRBD2 is a possible D gene (5 bases). The CDR3 is 16 residues long. Germline V gives CDR1 SSHAT, CDR2 FNYEAQ (reference sequence). The CDR3 protein is CASSLEVLAAADTQYF. The CDR3 coding sequence is TGTGCTAGCAGCTTGGAGGTATTGGCCGCGGCAGATACGCAGTATTTT.

This chain links TRBV4-3 with TRBJ2-7; possibly TRBD2 for D (6 bases). Germline CDR1 is LGHNA and CDR2 is YSLEER. CDR3 size: 14 residues. V lost 3 bases, J lost 6 bases, and 15 bases lay in between. The CDR3 sequence: CASSQDGSSLEQYF. The CDR3 region has the DNA TGCGCCAGCAGCCAGGACGGGAGCAGCCTCGAGCAGTACTTC.

The rearrangement uses TRBV27 and TRBJ1-1; D is possibly TRBD1 (6 bases). Trimming cost V 4 bases and J 6 bases, with 9 bases left between them. This CDR3 has 12 residues. Germline lookup yields CDR1 MNHEY and CDR2 SMNVEV (reference sequence). Here the CDR3 DNA reads TGTGCCAGCAGTTCCGAGGGGGCTGAAGCTTTCTTT. This codes for CASSSEGAEAFF.

This chain uses TRBV9 with TRBJ2-1, with a tentative D call TRBD2 (5 bases). From germline, CDR1 is SGDLS and CDR2 YYNGEE. V was trimmed by 0 bases and J by 5 bases, leaving 15 bases between them. This CDR3 is built from 16 residues. The CDR3 nucleotides are TGTGCCAGCAGCGTAGAGGAACTAGGGTTCCACAATGAGCAGTTCTTC. It codes for CASSVEELGFHNEQFF.